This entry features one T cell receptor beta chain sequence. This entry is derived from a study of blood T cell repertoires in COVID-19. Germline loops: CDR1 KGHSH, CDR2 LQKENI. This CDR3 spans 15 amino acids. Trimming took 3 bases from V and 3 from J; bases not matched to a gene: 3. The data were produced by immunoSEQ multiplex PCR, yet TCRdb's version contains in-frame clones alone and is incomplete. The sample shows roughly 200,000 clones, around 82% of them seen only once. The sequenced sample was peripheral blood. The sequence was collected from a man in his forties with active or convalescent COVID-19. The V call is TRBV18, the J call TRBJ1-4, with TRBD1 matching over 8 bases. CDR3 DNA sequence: TGTGCCAGCTCACCCAGGACAGGGCCTAATGAAAAACTGTTTTTT. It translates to CASSPRTGPNEKLFF. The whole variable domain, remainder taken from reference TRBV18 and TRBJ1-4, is NAGVMQNPRHLVRRRGQEARLRCSPMKGHSHVYWYRQLPEEGLKFMVYLQKENIIDESGMPKERFSAEFPKEGPSILRIQQVVRGDSAAYFCASSPRTGPNEKLFFGSGTQLSVL.